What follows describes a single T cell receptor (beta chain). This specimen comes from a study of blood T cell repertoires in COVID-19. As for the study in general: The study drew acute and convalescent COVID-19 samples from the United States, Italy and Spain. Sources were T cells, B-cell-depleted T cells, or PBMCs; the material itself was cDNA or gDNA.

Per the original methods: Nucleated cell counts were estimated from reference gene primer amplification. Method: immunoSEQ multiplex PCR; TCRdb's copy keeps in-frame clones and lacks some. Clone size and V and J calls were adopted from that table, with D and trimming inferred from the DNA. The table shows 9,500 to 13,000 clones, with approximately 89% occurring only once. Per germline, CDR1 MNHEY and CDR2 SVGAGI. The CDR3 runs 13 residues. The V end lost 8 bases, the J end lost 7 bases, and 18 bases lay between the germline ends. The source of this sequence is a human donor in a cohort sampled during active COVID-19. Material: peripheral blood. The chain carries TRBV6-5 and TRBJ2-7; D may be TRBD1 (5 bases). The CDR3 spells CASGPGRWEEQYF. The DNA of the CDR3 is TGTGCCAGCGGTCCAGGGCGTTGGGAAGAGCAGTACTTC.